The present TCR beta chain was sequenced within a study of CD8 T cells in Susac syndrome. Random hexamers were used to reverse transcribe the RNA input (about 0.45 to 1 ug). Amplification of TCR beta CDR3 used immunoSEQ multiplex PCR across 54 Vbeta and 13 Jbeta. TCRdb reprocessed the immunoSEQ multiplex PCR reads with MiXCR, giving one entry per CDR3 protein. Of about 280,000 distinct CDR3 sequences listed, 85% are singletons. CDR1 SQVTM and CDR2 ANQGSEA come from the germline V gene. This CDR3 is built from 14 residues. V lost 4 bases and J 4 bases, leaving 14 bases between the germline ends. CD8+ and CD4+ T cells circulating in blood were sequenced for TCR beta. The patients serving as multiple sclerosis controls were treatment-naive. They had stable or active relapsing-remitting disease and fulfilled revised McDonald criteria. The TEMRA cells underwent FACS enrichment, while the CD8+ and CD4+ T cells underwent negative isolation.

The rearrangement uses TRBV29-1 and TRBJ1-5; D is possibly TRBD1 (6 bases). This receptor was taken from a human donor with multiple sclerosis. Specimen: CD8+ T cells from PBMCs. This CDR3 is CSVGRAGANQPQHF. The CDR3 DNA is TGCAGCGTTGGCAGGGCAGGGGCGAATCAGCCCCAGCATTTT.